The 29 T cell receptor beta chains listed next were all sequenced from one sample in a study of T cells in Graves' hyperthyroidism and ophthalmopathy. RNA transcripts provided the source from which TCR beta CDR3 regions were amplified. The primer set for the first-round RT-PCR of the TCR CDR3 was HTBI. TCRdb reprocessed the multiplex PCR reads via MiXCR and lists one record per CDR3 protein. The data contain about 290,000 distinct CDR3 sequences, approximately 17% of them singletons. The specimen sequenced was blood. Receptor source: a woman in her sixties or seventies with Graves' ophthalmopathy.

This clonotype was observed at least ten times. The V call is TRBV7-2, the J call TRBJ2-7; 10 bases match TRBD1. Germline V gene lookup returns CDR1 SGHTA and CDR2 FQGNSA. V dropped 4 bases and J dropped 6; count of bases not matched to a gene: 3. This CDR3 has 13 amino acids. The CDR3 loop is CASSSGQGTEQYF. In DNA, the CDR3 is TGTGCCAGCAGCTCGGGACAGGGGACCGAGCAGTACTTC.

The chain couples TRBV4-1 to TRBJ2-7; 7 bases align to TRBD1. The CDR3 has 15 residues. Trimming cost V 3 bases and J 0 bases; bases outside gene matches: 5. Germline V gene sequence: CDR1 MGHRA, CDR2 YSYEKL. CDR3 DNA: TGCGCCAGCAGCCAGGGGAGACAGGGCTCCTACGAGCAGTACTTC. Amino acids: CASSQGRQGSYEQYF.

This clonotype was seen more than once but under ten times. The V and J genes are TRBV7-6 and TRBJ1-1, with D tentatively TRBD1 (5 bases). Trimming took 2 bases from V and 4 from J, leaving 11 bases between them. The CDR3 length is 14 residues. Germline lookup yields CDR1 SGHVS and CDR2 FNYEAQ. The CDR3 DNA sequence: TGTGCCAGCAGCTTAAGGCTTGGGGGCACTGAAGCTTTCTTT. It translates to CASSLRLGGTEAFF. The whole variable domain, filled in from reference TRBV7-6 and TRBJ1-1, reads GAGVSQSPRYKVTKRGQDVALRCDPISGHVSLYWYRQALGQGPEFLTYFNYEAQQDKSGLPNDRFSAERPEGSISTLTIQRTEQRDSAMYRCASSLRLGGTEAFFGQGTRLTVV.

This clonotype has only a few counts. The CDR3 DNA sequence: TGTGCCAGCAGCATTACAGGGGCTGGGGCCAACGTCCTGACTTTC. Protein product: CASSITGAGANVLTF. The chain employs TRBV5-8 and TRBJ2-6, with 7 bases identical to TRBD1. V was clipped by 4 bases and J by 2 bases; unmatched bases: 3. From germline, CDR1 is SGHTS and CDR2 YDEGEE. The CDR3 length is 15 residues.

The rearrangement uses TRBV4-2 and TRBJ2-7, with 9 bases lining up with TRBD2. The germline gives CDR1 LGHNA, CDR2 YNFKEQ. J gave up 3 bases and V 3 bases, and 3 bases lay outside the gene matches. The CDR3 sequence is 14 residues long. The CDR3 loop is CASSHTSGFYEQYF. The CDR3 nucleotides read TGTGCCAGCAGCCACACTAGCGGGTTCTACGAGCAGTACTTC.

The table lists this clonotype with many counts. The DNA of the CDR3 is TGCGCCAGCAGCCCGGGGCTCCTAAGACGGAACGCTGAAGAAAAACTGTTTTTT. It is translated as CASSPGLLRRNAEEKLFF. The chain joins TRBV5-1 to TRBJ1-4, with D possibly TRBD1 on 5 matching bases. The germline CDR1 and CDR2 sequences are SGHRS and YFSETQ. The CDR3 spans 18 residues. Between the trimmed V and J ends, which lost 4 bases and 8 bases, there was a span of 27 bases.

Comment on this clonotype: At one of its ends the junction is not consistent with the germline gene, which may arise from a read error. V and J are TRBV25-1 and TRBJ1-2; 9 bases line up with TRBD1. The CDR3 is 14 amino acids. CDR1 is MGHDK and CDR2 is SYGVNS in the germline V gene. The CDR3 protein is CASSWGQGSYSYTF. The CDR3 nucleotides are TGTGCCAGCAGCTGGGGACAGGGTAGCTATAGCTACACCTTC.

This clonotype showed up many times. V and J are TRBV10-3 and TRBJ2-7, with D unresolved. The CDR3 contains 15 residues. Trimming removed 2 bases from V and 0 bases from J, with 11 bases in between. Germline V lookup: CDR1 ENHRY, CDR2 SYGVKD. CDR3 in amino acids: CAISEMLPGSYEQYF. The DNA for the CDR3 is TGTGCCATCAGTGAGATGCTACCCGGCTCCTACGAGCAGTACTTC.

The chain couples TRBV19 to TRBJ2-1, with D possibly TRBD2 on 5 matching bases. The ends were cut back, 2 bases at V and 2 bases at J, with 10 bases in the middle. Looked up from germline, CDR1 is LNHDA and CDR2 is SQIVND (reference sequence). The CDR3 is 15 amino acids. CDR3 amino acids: CASSISLATYNEQFF. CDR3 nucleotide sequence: TGTGCCAGTAGTATAAGCTTAGCGACCTACAATGAGCAGTTCTTC.

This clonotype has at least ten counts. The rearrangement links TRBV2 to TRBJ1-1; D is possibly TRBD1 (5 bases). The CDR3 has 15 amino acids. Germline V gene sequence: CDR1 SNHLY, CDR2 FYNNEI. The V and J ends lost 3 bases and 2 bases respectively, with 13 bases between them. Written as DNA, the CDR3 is TGTGCCAGCAGTGATCTTGGGGGGTATAACACTGAAGCTTTCTTT. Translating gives CASSDLGGYNTEAFF.

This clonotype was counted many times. CDR3 nucleotides: TGTGCCTGGAGTCAGGGGGGAGGTGGAAACACCATATATTTT. Translated, it gives CAWSQGGGGNTIYF. The rearrangement links TRBV30 to TRBJ1-3; TRBD1 matches 7 bases. With 2 bases clipped from V and 3 bases from J, the junction kept 4 bases outside the gene matches. The CDR3 is 14 amino acids. Germline-derived CDR1 and CDR2 are GTSNPN and SVGIG (reference sequence).

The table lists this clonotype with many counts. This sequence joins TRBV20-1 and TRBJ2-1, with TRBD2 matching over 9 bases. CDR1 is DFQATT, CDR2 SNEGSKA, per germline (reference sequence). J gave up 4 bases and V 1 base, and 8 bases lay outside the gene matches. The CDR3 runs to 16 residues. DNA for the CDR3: TGCAGTGCTAGAGTCCCCTTGCGGGGGGGGTACAATGAGCAGTTCTTC. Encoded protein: CSARVPLRGGYNEQFF.

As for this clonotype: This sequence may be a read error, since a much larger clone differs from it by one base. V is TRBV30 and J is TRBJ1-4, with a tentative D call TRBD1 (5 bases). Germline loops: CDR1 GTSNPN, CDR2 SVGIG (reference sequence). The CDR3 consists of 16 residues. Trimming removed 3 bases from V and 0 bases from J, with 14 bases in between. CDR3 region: CAWSVMQGTTNEKLFF. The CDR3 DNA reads TGTGCCTGGAGCGTTATGCAGGGCACAACTAATGAAAAACTGTTTTTT.

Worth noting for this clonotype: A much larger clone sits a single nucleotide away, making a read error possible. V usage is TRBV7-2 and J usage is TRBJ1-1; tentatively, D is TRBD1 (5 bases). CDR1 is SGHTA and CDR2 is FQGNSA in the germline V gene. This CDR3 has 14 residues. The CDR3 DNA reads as TGTGCCATCAGCTTAATTGGGGGACGGGTGGGTGCTTTCTTT. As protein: CAISLIGGRVGAFF.

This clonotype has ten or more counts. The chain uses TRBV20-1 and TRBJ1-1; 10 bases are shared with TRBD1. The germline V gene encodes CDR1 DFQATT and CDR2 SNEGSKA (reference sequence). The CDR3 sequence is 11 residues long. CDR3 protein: CRGDRGRQAFF. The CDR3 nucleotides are TGCCGGGGAGACAGGGGGCGGCAAGCTTTCTTT.

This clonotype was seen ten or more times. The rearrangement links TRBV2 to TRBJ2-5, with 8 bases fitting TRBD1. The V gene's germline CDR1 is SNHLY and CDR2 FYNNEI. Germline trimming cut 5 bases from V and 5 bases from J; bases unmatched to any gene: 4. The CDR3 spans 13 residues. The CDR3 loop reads CASSQGAVETQYF. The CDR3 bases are TGTGCCAGCAGTCAGGGGGCAGTGGAGACCCAGTACTTC.

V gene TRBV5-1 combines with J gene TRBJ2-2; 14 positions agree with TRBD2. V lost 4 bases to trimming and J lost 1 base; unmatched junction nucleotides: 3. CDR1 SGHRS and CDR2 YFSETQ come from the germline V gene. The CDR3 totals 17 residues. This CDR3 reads CASSQGLAGVNTGELFF. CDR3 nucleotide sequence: TGCGCCAGCAGCCAGGGACTAGCGGGGGTGAACACCGGGGAGCTGTTTTTT.

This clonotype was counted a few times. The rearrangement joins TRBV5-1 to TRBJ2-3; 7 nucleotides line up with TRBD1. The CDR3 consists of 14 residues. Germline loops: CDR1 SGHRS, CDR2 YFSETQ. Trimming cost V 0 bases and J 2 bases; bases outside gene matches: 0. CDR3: CASSLEGATDTQYF. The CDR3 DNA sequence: TGCGCCAGCAGCTTGGAGGGGGCCACAGATACGCAGTATTTT.

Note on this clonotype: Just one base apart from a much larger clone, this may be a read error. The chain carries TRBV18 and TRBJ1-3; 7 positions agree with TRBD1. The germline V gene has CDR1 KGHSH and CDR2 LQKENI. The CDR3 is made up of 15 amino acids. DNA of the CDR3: TGTGTCAGCTCAAAAGACAGGGCGTCTGGAAACACCATATATTTT. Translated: CVSSKDRASGNTIYF.

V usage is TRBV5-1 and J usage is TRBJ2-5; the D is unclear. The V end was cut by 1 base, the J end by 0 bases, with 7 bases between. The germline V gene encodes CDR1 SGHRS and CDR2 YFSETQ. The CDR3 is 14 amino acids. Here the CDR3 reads CASSLSGYQETQYF. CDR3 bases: TGCGCCAGCAGCTTGTCCGGGTACCAAGAGACCCAGTACTTC.

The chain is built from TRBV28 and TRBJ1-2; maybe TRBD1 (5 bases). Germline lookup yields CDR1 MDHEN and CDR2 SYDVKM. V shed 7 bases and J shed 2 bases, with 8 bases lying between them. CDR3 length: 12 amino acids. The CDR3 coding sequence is TGTGCCAGCACCCAGGGCAACTATGGCTACACCTTC. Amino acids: CASTQGNYGYTF.

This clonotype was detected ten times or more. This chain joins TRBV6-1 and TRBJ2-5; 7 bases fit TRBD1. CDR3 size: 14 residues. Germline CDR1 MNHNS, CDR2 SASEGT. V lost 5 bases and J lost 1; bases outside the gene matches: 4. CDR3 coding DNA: TGTGCCAGCAGTAAGGGGGACAGCCAAGAGACCCAGTACTTC. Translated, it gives CASSKGDSQETQYF.

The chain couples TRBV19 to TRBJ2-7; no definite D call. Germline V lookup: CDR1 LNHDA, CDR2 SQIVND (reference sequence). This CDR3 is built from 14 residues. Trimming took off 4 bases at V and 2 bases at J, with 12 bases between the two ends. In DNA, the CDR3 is TGTGCCAGTAGTAATTCGGGCTCGGCCTACGAGCAGTACTTC. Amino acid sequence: CASSNSGSAYEQYF.

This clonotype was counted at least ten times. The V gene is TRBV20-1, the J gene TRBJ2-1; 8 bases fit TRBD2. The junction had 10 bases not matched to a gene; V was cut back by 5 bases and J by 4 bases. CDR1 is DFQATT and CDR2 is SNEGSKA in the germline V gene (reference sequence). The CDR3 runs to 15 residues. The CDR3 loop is CSAEGGAGGYNEQFF. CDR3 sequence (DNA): TGCAGTGCTGAGGGAGGGGCGGGAGGTTACAATGAGCAGTTCTTC.

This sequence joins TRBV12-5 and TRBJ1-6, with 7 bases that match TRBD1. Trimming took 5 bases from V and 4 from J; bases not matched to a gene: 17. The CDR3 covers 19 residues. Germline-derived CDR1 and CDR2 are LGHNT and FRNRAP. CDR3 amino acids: CASGPTVHRGHTYNSPLHF. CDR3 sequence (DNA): TGTGCTAGTGGTCCTACGGTCCACAGGGGACATACTTATAATTCACCCCTCCACTTT.

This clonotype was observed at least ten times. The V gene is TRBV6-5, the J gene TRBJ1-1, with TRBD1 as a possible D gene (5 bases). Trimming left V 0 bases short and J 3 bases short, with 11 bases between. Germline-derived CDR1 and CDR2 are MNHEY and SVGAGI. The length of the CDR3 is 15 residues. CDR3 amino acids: CASSYSDGGDTEAFF. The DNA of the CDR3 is TGTGCCAGCAGTTACTCGGATGGAGGGGACACTGAAGCTTTCTTT.

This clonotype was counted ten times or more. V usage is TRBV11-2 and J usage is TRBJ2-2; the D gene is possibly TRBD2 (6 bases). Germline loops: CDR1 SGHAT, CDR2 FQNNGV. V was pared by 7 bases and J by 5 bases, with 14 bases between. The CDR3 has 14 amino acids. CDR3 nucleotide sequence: TGTGCCAGCACCCTGACTAGTCTGACCGGGGAGCTGTTTTTT. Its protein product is CASTLTSLTGELFF.

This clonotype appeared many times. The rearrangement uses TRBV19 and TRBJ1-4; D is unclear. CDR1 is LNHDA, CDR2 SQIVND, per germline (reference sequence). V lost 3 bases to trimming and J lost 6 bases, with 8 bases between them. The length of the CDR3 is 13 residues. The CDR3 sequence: CASSIGNYEKLFF. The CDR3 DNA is TGTGCCAGTAGTATTGGTAATTATGAAAAACTGTTTTTT.

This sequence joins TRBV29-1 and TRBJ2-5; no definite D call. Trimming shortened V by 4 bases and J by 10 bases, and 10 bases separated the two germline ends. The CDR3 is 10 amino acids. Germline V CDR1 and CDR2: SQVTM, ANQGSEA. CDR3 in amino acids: CSVGDPSQYF. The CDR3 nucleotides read TGCAGCGTTGGCGATCCCAGCCAGTACTTC.